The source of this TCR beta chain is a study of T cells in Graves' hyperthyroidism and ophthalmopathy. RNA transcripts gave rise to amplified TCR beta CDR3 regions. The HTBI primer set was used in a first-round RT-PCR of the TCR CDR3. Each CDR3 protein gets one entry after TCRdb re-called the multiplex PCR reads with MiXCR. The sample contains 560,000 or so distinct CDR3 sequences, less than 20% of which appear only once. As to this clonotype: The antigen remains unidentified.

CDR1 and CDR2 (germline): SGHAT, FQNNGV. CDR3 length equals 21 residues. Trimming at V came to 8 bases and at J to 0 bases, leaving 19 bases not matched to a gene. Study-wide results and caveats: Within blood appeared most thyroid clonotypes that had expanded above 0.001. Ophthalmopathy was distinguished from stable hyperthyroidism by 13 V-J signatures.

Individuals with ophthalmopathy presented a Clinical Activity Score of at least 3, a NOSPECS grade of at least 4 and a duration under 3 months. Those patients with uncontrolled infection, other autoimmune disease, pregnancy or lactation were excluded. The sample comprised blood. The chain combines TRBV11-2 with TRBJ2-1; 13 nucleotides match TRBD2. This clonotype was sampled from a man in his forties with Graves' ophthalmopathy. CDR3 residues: CASGYPPTGTSGTSSYNEQFF. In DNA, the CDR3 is TGTGCCAGCGGATACCCCCCTACCGGGACTAGCGGGACGAGCTCCTACAATGAGCAGTTCTTC.